The 23 T cell receptor beta chains below all came from one sample that was sequenced in a study of technical replicates of blood from several donors. This table comes from immunoSEQ multiplex PCR, and its TCRdb copy is limited to in-frame clones, with some not included. The sample carries 60,000 or so clones, around 87% recorded once. The sequencing input was PBMCs. The receptors were gathered from a human donor in good health. Some clones in this sample may be carry-over from other donors' samples.

The chain recombines TRBV4-3 with TRBJ2-3, with D perhaps TRBD2 (6 bases). This CDR3 comprises 15 residues. Between the trimmed V and J ends, which lost 4 bases and 2 bases, there was a span of 13 bases. CDR1 and CDR2 (germline): LGHNA, YSLEER. The CDR3 nucleotides read TGCGCCAGCAGCCCATCAGGAGGGAACACAGATACGCAGTATTTT. It codes for CASSPSGGNTDTQYF.

The rearrangement links TRBV7-9 to TRBJ2-7; TRBD1 might be the D (5 bases). The length of the CDR3 is 13 residues. CDR1 is SEHNR and CDR2 is FQNEAQ in the germline V gene (reference sequence). The V end was cut by 4 bases, the J end by 2 bases, with 9 bases between. The CDR3 here is CASSSWTTYEQYF. CDR3 coding DNA: TGTGCCAGCAGCTCCTGGACAACCTACGAGCAGTACTTC.

There are a few counts of this clone. The chain employs TRBV2 and TRBJ1-6; 8 nucleotides agree with TRBD1. Germline assignment: CDR1 SNHLY and CDR2 FYNNEI. The CDR3 covers 14 residues. J lost 8 bases, V lost 4 bases, and 4 bases had no gene match. CDR3 sequence (DNA): TGTGCCAGCAGTGGGCAGGGGGCTGATTCACCCCTCCACTTT. It is translated as CASSGQGADSPLHF.

DNA of the CDR3: TGTGCCAGCAGCTTAGCCTTCCTCACAGATACGCAGTATTTT. This sequence encodes CASSLAFLTDTQYF. This sequence joins TRBV7-6 and TRBJ2-3; D ambiguous. This CDR3 has 14 amino acids. CDR1 and CDR2 (germline): SGHVS, FNYEAQ. Trimming stripped 0 bases from V and 2 bases from J, with 6 bases between.

The chain couples TRBV11-2 to TRBJ2-1, with a weak D call TRBD2 (7 bases). V was pared by 5 bases and J by 7 bases, with 30 bases between. This CDR3 is 19 amino acids long. CDR1 is SGHAT and CDR2 is FQNNGV in the germline V gene. CDR3 loop: CASSPRSPVGGGLRNEQFF. Here the CDR3 DNA reads TGTGCCAGCAGCCCCCGATCCCCTGTAGGGGGGGGTCTTCGGAATGAGCAGTTCTTC.

This clone was detected once. This chain connects TRBV29-1 to TRBJ2-7, with a tentative D call TRBD1 (6 bases). Germline V gene sequence: CDR1 SQVTM, CDR2 ANQGSEA. V was pared by 0 bases and J by 7 bases, with 13 bases between. CDR3 length equals 13 residues. CDR3 loop: CSVEDTGRGEQYF. The DNA for the CDR3 is TGCAGCGTTGAAGACACAGGGCGCGGGGAGCAGTACTTC.

The chain employs TRBV6-5 and TRBJ2-7, with unresolved D. The CDR3 length is 11 residues. Trimming cost V 5 bases and J 1 base, with 3 bases left between them. Germline values: CDR1 MNHEY, CDR2 SVGAGI. CDR3 sequence: CASSTSYEQYF. CDR3 sequence (DNA): TGTGCCAGCAGTACTTCCTACGAGCAGTACTTC.

The chain joins TRBV2 to TRBJ1-6, with D possibly TRBD1 on 6 matching bases. V was cut by 3 bases and J by 4 bases, with 7 bases left in between. The germline CDR1 and CDR2 sequences are SNHLY and FYNNEI. CDR3 size: 14 residues. The CDR3 protein is CASSDQGYNSPLHF. Here the CDR3 DNA reads TGTGCCAGCAGTGATCAGGGGTATAATTCACCCCTCCACTTT.

This chain joins TRBV6-5 and TRBJ2-7; 9 nucleotides align to TRBD2. Germline assignment: CDR1 MNHEY and CDR2 SVGAGI. This CDR3 region has 15 residues. The V gene end was trimmed by 7 bases and the J gene end by 1 base; junction bases not matched to a gene: 8. The CDR3 here is CASNEAGGESYEQYF. DNA for the CDR3: TGTGCCAGCAACGAAGCGGGAGGCGAATCCTACGAGCAGTACTTC.

The genes are TRBV15 and TRBJ2-3; D is possibly TRBD2 (6 bases). V was clipped by 5 bases and J by 0 bases, with 12 bases between them. This CDR3 contains 15 residues. The germline V gene encodes CDR1 LNHNV and CDR2 YYDKDF (reference sequence). DNA of the CDR3: TGTGCCACCAGCCGTAGCGGAAGGAGCACAGATACGCAGTATTTT. Protein: CATSRSGRSTDTQYF.

The chain couples TRBV18 to TRBJ2-7, with D perhaps TRBD1 (5 bases). The germline V gene has CDR1 KGHSH and CDR2 LQKENI. Trimming shortened V by 6 bases and J by 5 bases, and 17 bases separated the two germline ends. The CDR3 spans 14 residues. In DNA form, the CDR3 reads TGTGCCAGCTCCCCTGGGCAGGGTCCCAACGAGCAGTACTTC. Protein sequence: CASSPGQGPNEQYF.

The chain combines TRBV19 with TRBJ1-1; 7 bases are shared with TRBD1. The CDR3 length is 15 residues. Per germline, CDR1 LNHDA and CDR2 SQIVND (reference sequence). V trimming: 4 bases; J trimming: 1 base; junction bases outside the gene matches: 6. The CDR3 bases are TGTGCCAGTAGTAGCAGGGGGGATCCGAACACTGAAGCTTTCTTT. It is translated as CASSSRGDPNTEAFF.

The CDR3 spells CASRPTSGVSTDTQYF. CDR3 coding DNA: TGTGCCAGCAGGCCGACTAGCGGGGTCAGCACAGATACGCAGTATTTT. The chain is built from TRBV7-8 and TRBJ2-3; TRBD2 agrees at 11 bases. Per the germline V gene, CDR1 is SGHVS and CDR2 is FQNEAQ. V shed 6 bases and J 0 bases; nucleotides not matched to a gene: 5. The CDR3 has 16 residues.

The rearrangement links TRBV5-4 to TRBJ1-1, with no clear D. This CDR3 contains 13 residues. CDR1 SGHNT and CDR2 YYREEE come from the germline V gene (reference sequence). Trimming left V 4 bases short and J 2 bases short, with 9 bases between. Here the CDR3 reads CASSPISNTEAFF. The CDR3 DNA is TGTGCCAGCAGCCCCATTAGTAACACTGAAGCTTTCTTT.

This clone appeared a few times. J is TRBJ1-1 and V is TRBV7-6; D remains unclear. V dropped 6 bases and J dropped 2 bases, with 10 bases sitting between them. Germline V gene sequence: CDR1 SGHVS, CDR2 FNYEAQ. The CDR3 totals 13 residues. The CDR3 loop reads CASRADHNTEAFF. The CDR3 DNA reads as TGTGCCAGCAGAGCCGATCATAACACTGAAGCTTTCTTT.

The chain recombines TRBV9 with TRBJ2-5, with 7 bases identical to TRBD1. With V trimmed by 4 bases and J by 3 bases, 9 bases remained unmatched. CDR3 size: 15 residues. Germline V gene data show CDR1 as SGDLS and CDR2 as YYNGEE. Written as DNA, the CDR3 is TGTGCCAGCAGCCAGAGGACAGGAGATAAAGAGACCCAGTACTTC. Its translation is CASSQRTGDKETQYF.

This rearrangement joins TRBV5-1 to TRBJ2-7; 7 bases are shared with TRBD1. CDR3 size: 14 residues. Germline CDR1 is SGHRS and CDR2 is YFSETQ. The V segment lost 2 bases and the J segment 3 bases; nucleotides outside the gene matches: 5. CDR3 sequence (DNA): TGCGCCAGCAGCTTAAGACAGGGAGACTACGAGCAGTACTTC. It encodes CASSLRQGDYEQYF.

CDR3 sequence reads: CASSPQTGNTIYF. In DNA, the CDR3 is TGTGCCAGCAGTCCCCAAACTGGAAACACCATATATTTT. The chain is built from TRBV6-5 and TRBJ1-3; D is unclear. Germline CDR1 reads MNHEY; CDR2 reads SVGAGI. V lost 5 bases and J lost 2, with 7 bases in between. The length of the CDR3 is 13 residues.

The chain recombines TRBV7-6 with TRBJ2-1; 11 bases map to TRBD2. V lost 5 bases, J lost 8 bases, and 5 bases stayed unmatched. CDR1 is SGHVS and CDR2 is FNYEAQ in the germline V gene. This CDR3 contains 14 residues. The CDR3 nucleotides read TGTGCCAGCAGCATCGGGACTAGCGGCGATGAGCAGTTCTTC. Protein sequence: CASSIGTSGDEQFF.

This chain joins TRBV7-2 and TRBJ2-6; D ambiguous. Germline V lookup: CDR1 SGHTA, CDR2 FQGNSA. The ends were cut back, 1 base at V and 3 bases at J, with 7 bases in the middle. The CDR3 contains 15 residues. CDR3 nucleotides: TGTGCCAGCAGCTTAGTGACTTTTGGGGCCAACGTCCTGACTTTC. Protein sequence: CASSLVTFGANVLTF.

V is TRBV5-1 and J is TRBJ1-1; no clear D gene. This CDR3 has 13 residues. V lost 2 bases and J 4 bases, leaving 9 bases between the germline ends. Germline V lookup: CDR1 SGHRS, CDR2 YFSETQ. The CDR3 nucleotides read TGCGCCAGCAGCTTCCCGGGAGGCACTGAAGCTTTCTTT. It translates to CASSFPGGTEAFF.

The chain is built from TRBV30 and TRBJ2-5; TRBD1 agrees at 8 bases. With V trimmed by 3 bases and J by 5 bases, 5 bases remained unmatched. The V gene's germline CDR1 is GTSNPN and CDR2 SVGIG (reference sequence). This CDR3 has 13 residues. CDR3 protein: CAWRPTGGETQYF. The CDR3 DNA reads as TGTGCCTGGAGACCTACAGGGGGTGAGACCCAGTACTTC.

This chain links TRBV5-8 with TRBJ2-7; unclear D gene. The CDR3 covers 13 residues. Trimming took off 4 bases at V and 0 bases at J, with 8 bases between the two ends. CDR1 is SGHTS, CDR2 YDEGEE, per germline. The CDR3 sequence: CASSTRNSYEQYF. CDR3 nucleotides: TGTGCCAGCAGCACCAGGAACTCCTACGAGCAGTACTTC.